This TCR beta chain was documented in a study of shared clonotypes between healthy human individuals. Points from the study as a whole: Compared with memory subsets, naive subsets generally had larger estimated richness.

As to this clone: The antigen is unknown.

The data were produced by immunoSEQ multiplex PCR, yet TCRdb's version contains in-frame clones alone and is incomplete. The table shows a few hundred thousand clones, with roughly 70% occurring only once. Trimming removed 7 bases from V and 2 bases from J, with 21 bases in between. Germline CDR1 and CDR2: MDHEN and SYDVKM. This CDR3 region has 17 residues. The TCR was taken from a man aged 25-45 years in good health. The specimen was memory CD4+ T cells sorted from blood. Subset defined: CD45RA-negative fraction. The gene calls are TRBV28 and TRBJ1-3; the D is unclear. CDR3: CASTTTLRGVAGNTIYF. The CDR3 DNA reads TGTGCCAGCACCACGACCCTTCGGGGAGTCGCTGGAAACACCATATATTTT. Complete variable domain (other parts from reference TRBV28 and TRBJ1-3): DVKVTQSSRYLVKRTGEKVFLECVQDMDHENMFWYRQDPGLGLRLIYFSYDVKMKEKGDIPEGYSVSREKKERFSLILESASTNQTSMYLCASTTTLRGVAGNTIYFGEGSWLTVV.